These 19 T cell receptor beta chains were sequenced from one sample in a study of T cell changes during pregnancy in multiple sclerosis. Using immunoSEQ multiplex PCR, the repertoire was profiled, and TCRdb retains in-frame clones only, with some absent. Counted here are about 40,000 clones, more than 80% occurring once; the ten biggest clones make up 0.95% to 1.5%. The starting material was peripheral blood, obtained before pregnancy. These receptors came from a female donor with multiple sclerosis, enrolled in a pregnancy study.

CDR3 sequence reads: CASSYGRGNTEAFF. CDR3 DNA: TGTGCCAGCAGTTACGGCAGAGGCAACACTGAAGCTTTCTTT. The chain carries TRBV6-5 and TRBJ1-1; D gene unclear. The germline gives CDR1 MNHEY, CDR2 SVGAGI. Trimming removed 2 bases from V and 2 bases from J, with 9 bases in between. The CDR3 is 14 residues long.

The chain combines TRBV7-8 with TRBJ2-7; 9 bases are shared with TRBD1. V dropped 2 bases and J dropped 3; count of bases not matched to a gene: 2. This CDR3 has 14 amino acids. Germline V gene data show CDR1 as SGHVS and CDR2 as FQNEAQ. The CDR3 here is CASSLMGQGYEQYF. The CDR3 DNA follows: TGTGCCAGCAGCTTAATGGGACAGGGCTACGAGCAGTACTTC.

The V gene is TRBV21-1, the J gene TRBJ2-5; the table's D call, TRBD1, was not checked against the DNA. TRBV21-1 is a recognized pseudogene. This CDR3 is built from 16 residues. For the CDR3, the DNA is TGTGCCAGCAGCAAAGCCGGACAGGGTACGGAGGAGACCCAGTACTTC. Translated, it gives CASSKAGQGTEETQYF.

The chain joins TRBV5-1 to TRBJ2-7; TRBD2 agrees at 10 bases. The CDR3 is 15 amino acids. The junction had 9 bases not matched to a gene; V was cut back by 5 bases and J by 4 bases. The germline CDR1 and CDR2 sequences are SGHRS and YFSETQ. CDR3 residues: CASSFLAGEWYEQYF. Here the CDR3 DNA reads TGCGCCAGCAGTTTTCTAGCGGGAGAATGGTACGAGCAGTACTTC.

The genes are TRBV7-9 and TRBJ2-7; 8 bases fit TRBD1. The CDR3 totals 12 residues. V shed 4 bases, J shed 6 bases, and the junction held 2 bases outside the gene matches. Germline V gene sequence: CDR1 SEHNR, CDR2 FQNEAQ (reference sequence). In DNA form, the CDR3 reads TGTGCCAGCAGCTGGACAGGGTCCGAGCAGTACTTC. The encoded protein is CASSWTGSEQYF.

J is TRBJ1-2 and V is TRBV28; D is unresolved. Germline CDR1 reads MDHEN; CDR2 reads SYDVKM. V lost 2 bases and J lost 8, with 12 bases in between. CDR3 size: 13 residues. The CDR3 sequence is CASSLERVRGYTF. In nucleotides, the CDR3 is TGTGCCAGCAGTTTAGAGAGGGTGCGCGGCTACACCTTC.

The chain uses TRBV6-5 and TRBJ2-7, with D tentatively TRBD2 (6 bases). The CDR3 has 15 residues. Trimming pared 6 bases from V and 1 base from J, leaving 16 bases between. Germline CDR1 is MNHEY and CDR2 is SVGAGI. This chain's CDR3 is CASRSPGLESYEQYF. CDR3 coding DNA: TGTGCCAGCAGATCCCCGGGACTGGAGTCCTACGAGCAGTACTTC.

This clone was seen a single time. The chain combines TRBV2 with TRBJ1-2; 7 positions match TRBD1. The CDR3 contains 15 residues. V lost 6 bases, J lost 3 bases, and 10 bases stayed unmatched. CDR1 SNHLY and CDR2 FYNNEI come from the germline V gene. In DNA form, the CDR3 reads TGTGCCAGCAGACGAGGGGGCAAGATAGACTATGGCTACACCTTC. Encoded protein: CASRRGGKIDYGYTF.

The gene calls are TRBV7-9 and TRBJ2-5; 12 bases map to TRBD2. Germline values: CDR1 SEHNR, CDR2 FQNEAQ (reference sequence). This CDR3 is built from 15 residues. The ends lost 5 bases at V and 4 bases at J; junction bases unmatched: 5. The CDR3 spells CASSPLLAGGETQYF. CDR3 nucleotides: TGTGCCAGCAGCCCGTTACTAGCGGGAGGAGAGACCCAGTACTTC.

V is TRBV28 and J is TRBJ1-2, with 7 bases aligning to TRBD1. Looked up from germline, CDR1 is MDHEN and CDR2 is SYDVKM. Trimming removed 6 bases from V and 4 bases from J; junction bases left unmatched: 8. The CDR3 sequence is 14 residues long. The CDR3 reads CASRIDRVGYGYTF. In DNA, the CDR3 is TGTGCCAGCAGAATTGACAGGGTGGGCTATGGCTACACCTTC.

This chain uses TRBV18 with TRBJ1-5, with 8 bases matching TRBD1. J gave up 11 bases and V 3 bases, and 9 bases lay outside the gene matches. The germline V gene encodes CDR1 KGHSH and CDR2 LQKENI. The CDR3 consists of 14 residues. CDR3 bases: TGTGCCAGCTCACCGGACAGGGTCCTCTTTGCCCAGCATTTT. This gives the protein CASSPDRVLFAQHF.

The gene calls are TRBV27 and TRBJ1-5; the match to TRBD1 covers 9 bases. CDR1 and CDR2 (germline): MNHEY, SMNVEV (reference sequence). The CDR3 spans 17 residues. The J segment lost 5 bases and the V segment lost 4 bases, leaving 12 bases of the junction unmatched. This CDR3 reads CASSSNAGTGLHQPQHF. In DNA, the CDR3 is TGTGCCAGCAGTTCGAATGCCGGGACAGGGTTACATCAGCCCCAGCATTTT.

In this sample, this clone turned up once. This sequence joins TRBV4-1 and TRBJ2-1, with D uncertain. The CDR3 totals 15 residues. V lost 3 bases to trimming and J lost 5 bases, with 14 bases between them. Germline loops: CDR1 MGHRA, CDR2 YSYEKL. The CDR3 sequence is CASSQRVSQDNEQFF. The CDR3, as DNA: TGCGCCAGCAGCCAGCGCGTTTCCCAGGACAATGAGCAGTTCTTC.

A few counts support this clone. The rearrangement joins TRBV6-6 to TRBJ1-1; D might be TRBD1 (6 bases). CDR3 length equals 14 residues. Germline CDR1 and CDR2: MNHNY and SVGAGI (reference sequence). V lost 6 bases and J 3 bases, leaving 14 bases between the germline ends. In DNA form, the CDR3 reads TGTGCCAGCAGGCCTCACAGGGATCACACTGAAGCTTTCTTT. Its translation is CASRPHRDHTEAFF.

This clone occurred a few times. The CDR3 DNA reads as TGTGCCAGCAGTGACTCCCCAGGGGGCAATCAGCCCCAGCATTTT. Amino acid sequence: CASSDSPGGNQPQHF. The chain uses TRBV6-4 and TRBJ1-5; TRBD1 is a possible D gene (6 bases). Germline V gives CDR1 MRHNA, CDR2 SNTAGT. Trimming took 0 bases from V and 2 from J, leaving 8 bases between them. This CDR3 contains 15 residues.

The genes are TRBV6-5 and TRBJ2-3; TRBD2 matches 9 bases. The CDR3 consists of 16 residues. The V and J ends lost 0 bases and 7 bases, in that order; junction bases with no gene match: 8. Germline CDR1 MNHEY, CDR2 SVGAGI. The CDR3 DNA follows: TGTGCCAGCAGTTACTCGTCCGGCGGGAGGGCACATACGCAGTATTTT. It codes for CASSYSSGGRAHTQYF.

The chain links TRBV6-5 to TRBJ1-2; D is perhaps TRBD1 (5 bases). Per germline, CDR1 MNHEY and CDR2 SVGAGI. The CDR3 length is 16 residues. With 0 bases removed from V and 4 bases from J, the gap between germline ends came to 15 bases. CDR3 amino acids: CASSYSTGGGGYGYTF. The DNA for the CDR3 is TGTGCCAGCAGTTACTCGACCGGGGGAGGCGGCTATGGCTACACCTTC.

The V call is TRBV7-2, the J call TRBJ1-2; a possible D gene is TRBD1 (5 bases). CDR1 and CDR2 (germline): SGHTA, FQGNSA. The CDR3 is made up of 12 amino acids. V was shortened by 5 bases and J by 4 bases, with 8 bases between the two germline ends. CDR3 sequence: CASSPQGYGYTF. In nucleotides, the CDR3 is TGTGCCAGCAGCCCTCAGGGCTATGGCTACACCTTC.

The genes are TRBV10-3 and TRBJ2-2; 16 bases are a match to TRBD2. V gave up 5 bases and J gave up 4 bases; unmatched junction bases: 7. Germline values: CDR1 ENHRY, CDR2 SYGVKD. The length of the CDR3 is 18 residues. The CDR3 region is CAISSGLAGGLGTGELFF. As DNA, the CDR3 is TGTGCCATCAGTTCGGGACTAGCGGGAGGGCTTGGCACCGGGGAGCTGTTTTTT.